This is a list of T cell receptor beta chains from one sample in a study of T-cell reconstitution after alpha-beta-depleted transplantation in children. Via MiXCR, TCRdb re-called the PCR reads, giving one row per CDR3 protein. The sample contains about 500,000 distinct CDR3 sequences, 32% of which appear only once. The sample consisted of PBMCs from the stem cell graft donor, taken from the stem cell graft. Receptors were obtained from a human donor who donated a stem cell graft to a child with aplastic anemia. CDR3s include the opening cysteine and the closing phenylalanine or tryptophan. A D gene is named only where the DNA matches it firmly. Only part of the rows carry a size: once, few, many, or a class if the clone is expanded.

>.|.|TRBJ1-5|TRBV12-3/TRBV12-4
CASRTGTVNQPQHF
TGTGCCAGCAGAACAGGGACGGTCAATCAGCCCCAGCATTTT
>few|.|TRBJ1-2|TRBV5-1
CASSPRDGFFGYTF
TGCGCCAGCAGCCCCAGGGACGGATTCTTTGGCTACACCTTC
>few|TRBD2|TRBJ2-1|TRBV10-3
CAISEILAGEMGNEQFF
TGTGCCATCAGTGAGATACTAGCGGGAGAGATGGGCAATGAGCAGTTCTTC
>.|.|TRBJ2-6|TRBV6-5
CASSSGSAGANVLTF
TGTGCCAGCAGTTCAGGGTCGGCTGGGGCCAACGTCCTGACTTTC
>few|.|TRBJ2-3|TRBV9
CASSGFKAQTDTQYF
TGTGCCAGCAGCGGTTTTAAGGCGCAAACAGATACGCAGTATTTT
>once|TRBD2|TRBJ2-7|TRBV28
CASSFGGRAKEQYF
TGTGCCAGCAGTTTTGGCGGGAGGGCCAAAGAGCAGTACTTC
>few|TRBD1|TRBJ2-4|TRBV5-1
CASSRDRDSIQYF
TGCGCCAGCAGCCGGGACAGGGACTCCATTCAGTACTTC
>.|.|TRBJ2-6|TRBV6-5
CATGAGANVLTF
TGTGCCACGGGAGCGGGGGCCAACGTCCTGACTTTC
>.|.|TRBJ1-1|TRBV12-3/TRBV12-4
CASSGDRIEAFF
TGTGCCAGCAGTGGAGACAGGATTGAAGCTTTCTTT
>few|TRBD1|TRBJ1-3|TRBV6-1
CASGGRGHGNTIYF
TGTGCCAGCGGGGGCAGGGGGCATGGAAACACCATATATTTT
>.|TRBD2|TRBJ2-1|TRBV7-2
CASSLASGRGNEQFF
TGTGCCAGCAGCTTAGCGAGCGGGAGAGGTAATGAGCAGTTCTTC
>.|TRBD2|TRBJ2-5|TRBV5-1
CASSLGGGYGRRQETQYF
TGCGCCAGCAGCCTGGGGGGGGGTTACGGGAGAAGGCAAGAGACCCAGTACTTC
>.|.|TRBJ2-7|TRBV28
CASSSRGAYEQYF
TGTGCCAGCAGTTCAAGGGGGGCCTACGAGCAGTACTTC
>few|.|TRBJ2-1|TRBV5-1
CASSLIVGTEQFF
TGCGCCAGCAGCTTGATCGTTGGGACGGAGCAGTTCTTC
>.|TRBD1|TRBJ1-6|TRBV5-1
CASSSGQGGNSPLHF
TGCGCCAGCAGCTCCGGACAGGGGGGAAATTCACCCCTCCACTTT
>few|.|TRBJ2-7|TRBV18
CASSLYESGAHFNEQYF
TGTGCCAGCTCACTTTACGAGTCGGGGGCCCACTTCAACGAGCAGTACTTC
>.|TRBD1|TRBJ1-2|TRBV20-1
CSARGGQLGYTF
TGCAGTGCTAGAGGGGGACAGCTAGGCTACACCTTC
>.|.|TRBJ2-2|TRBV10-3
CATKNPQGTGELFF
TGTGCCACCAAGAATCCCCAGGGCACCGGGGAGCTGTTTTTT
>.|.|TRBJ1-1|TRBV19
CASTSGNPGTEAFF
TGTGCCAGTACCTCGGGAAATCCGGGCACTGAAGCTTTCTTT
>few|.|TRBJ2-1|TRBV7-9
CASSPRDRYNEQFF
TGTGCCAGCAGCCCCAGGGACCGGTACAATGAGCAGTTCTTC
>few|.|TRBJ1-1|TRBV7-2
CASSWGVQSQAFF
TGTGCCAGCAGCTGGGGGGTGCAGAGCCAAGCTTTCTTT
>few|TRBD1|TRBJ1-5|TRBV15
CATSRGDRGNGQPQHF
TGTGCCACCAGCAGAGGGGACAGGGGCAACGGTCAGCCCCAGCATTTT
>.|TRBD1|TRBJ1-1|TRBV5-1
CASSFDRATTEAFF
TGCGCCAGCAGCTTTGACAGGGCTACCACTGAAGCTTTCTTT
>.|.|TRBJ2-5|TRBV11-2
CASRRDQPQETQYF
TGTGCCAGCCGACGGGACCAACCCCAAGAGACCCAGTACTTC
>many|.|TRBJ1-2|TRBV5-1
CASSFVTEGYGYTF
TGCGCCAGCAGCTTCGTGACAGAGGGGTATGGCTACACCTTC
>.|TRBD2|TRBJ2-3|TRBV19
CASSIAASGFTDTQYF
TGTGCCAGTAGTATAGCGGCTAGCGGGTTCACAGATACGCAGTATTTT
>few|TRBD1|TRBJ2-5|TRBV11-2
CASSFGQGETQYF
TGTGCCAGCAGCTTCGGACAGGGGGAGACCCAGTACTTC
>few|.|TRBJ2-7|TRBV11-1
CASSLLVRNEQYF
TGTGCCAGCAGCTTACTAGTAAGGAACGAGCAGTACTTC
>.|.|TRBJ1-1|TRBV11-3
CASRFGVVGTEAFF
TGTGCCAGCAGGTTCGGGGTCGTCGGCACTGAAGCTTTCTTT
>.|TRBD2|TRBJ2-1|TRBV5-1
CASRETSGSGDEQFF
TGCGCCAGCAGAGAGACTAGCGGGAGTGGGGATGAGCAGTTCTTC
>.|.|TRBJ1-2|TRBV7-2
CASSPGQINYGYTF
TGTGCCAGCAGCCCAGGACAAATTAACTATGGCTACACCTTC
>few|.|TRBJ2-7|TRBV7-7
CASSLEGRSYEQYF
TGTGCCAGCAGCTTAGAGGGCCGCTCCTACGAGCAGTACTTC
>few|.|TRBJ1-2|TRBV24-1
CATSDFRSNYGYTF
TGTGCCACCAGTGATTTCCGTTCTAACTATGGCTACACCTTC
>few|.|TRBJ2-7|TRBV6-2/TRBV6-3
CASGPYEQYF
TGTGCCAGCGGCCCTTACGAGCAGTACTTC
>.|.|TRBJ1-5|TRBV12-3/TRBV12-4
CASSGGGNNQPQHF
TGTGCCAGCAGTGGGGGGGGAAACAATCAGCCCCAGCATTTT
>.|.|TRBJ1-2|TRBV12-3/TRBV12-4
CASSPQEYVYTF
TGTGCCAGCAGTCCACAAGAATACGTCTACACCTTC
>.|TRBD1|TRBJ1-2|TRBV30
CAWRAIPGQLGYTF
TGTGCCTGGAGGGCAATCCCGGGACAGTTAGGCTACACCTTC
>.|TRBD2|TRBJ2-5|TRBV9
CASSVGGGSKETQYF
TGTGCCAGCAGCGTAGGGGGCGGGAGCAAAGAGACCCAGTACTTC